This T cell receptor (beta chain) was captured by sequencing in a study of high-grade serous ovarian cancer treatment subgroups. This clone was recorded a few times. Its specificity is not known. CDR1 and CDR2 (germline): SNHLY, FYNNEI. The CDR3 has 11 amino acids. Trimming shortened V by 11 bases and J by 1 base, and 8 bases separated the two germline ends. Tumor samples were taken before definitive surgery or chemotherapy. Overall study findings and caveats: Without spatial data, bulk sequencing limits insight into HGSC tumor diversity. Only CDR3 was analyzed; CDR1 and CDR2 were not.

Only in-frame clones appear in the TCRdb table, and some are missing; sequencing was by immunoSEQ multiplex PCR. The sample has fewer than 35,000 clones, around four fifths seen once. The TCR comes from a human donor with high-grade serous ovarian cancer. The chain recombines TRBV2 with TRBJ1-1; the D is unclear. The sample consisted of tumor tissue. The CDR3 DNA reads as TGTGCCGGGAATCCGAACACTGAAGCTTTCTTT. Its translation: CAGNPNTEAFF. Full variable domain (missing parts from reference TRBV2 and TRBJ1-1): EPEVTQTPSHQVTQMGQEVILRCVPISNHLYFYWYRQILGQKVEFLVSFYNNEISEKSEIFDDQFSVERPDGSNFTLKIRSTKLEDSAMYFCAGNPNTEAFFGQGTRLTVV.